Each of the 28 T cell receptor beta chains below was sequenced from the same sample in a study of blood T cell repertoires in COVID-19. Assay used: immunoSEQ multiplex PCR; TCRdb lists only in-frame clones, some missing. The sample lists roughly 150,000 clones, approximately 80% occurring once. The sequenced sample was PBMCs or T cells enriched from blood (not recorded which). Source of these receptors: a woman between 50 and 59 years old who had recovered from COVID-19.

This sequence joins TRBV18 and TRBJ2-3; 13 bases are shared with TRBD2. This CDR3 is built from 17 residues. V gave up 4 bases and J gave up 0 bases; unmatched junction bases: 4. Germline assignment: CDR1 KGHSH and CDR2 LQKENI. CDR3 DNA: TGTGCCAGCTCACTCGGACTAGCGGGGGCTAGCACAGATACGCAGTATTTT. Translated: CASSLGLAGASTDTQYF.

The J gene is TRBJ1-4, the V gene TRBV14, with a tentative D call TRBD1 (6 bases). V lost 3 bases and J lost 8, with 16 bases in between. Germline CDR1 SGHDN, CDR2 FVKESK. This CDR3 spans 15 amino acids. This CDR3 is CASSQSTGLREKLFF. The CDR3 DNA is TGTGCCAGCAGCCAGTCAACAGGGTTGCGGGAAAAACTGTTTTTT.

The chain recombines TRBV2 with TRBJ2-5, with a tentative D call TRBD2 (6 bases). Per germline, CDR1 SNHLY and CDR2 FYNNEI. This CDR3 comprises 16 residues. Trimming cost V 1 base and J 5 bases, with 17 bases left between them. CDR3 amino acids: CASSEGVGRVGETQYF. CDR3 DNA sequence: TGTGCCAGCAGTGAAGGGGTCGGGAGAGTCGGGGAGACCCAGTACTTC.

The chain couples TRBV10-3 to TRBJ2-2, with D tentatively TRBD2 (5 bases). CDR3 length: 15 residues. The V end was cut by 0 bases, the J end by 5 bases, with 10 bases between. The germline CDR1 and CDR2 sequences are ENHRY and SYGVKD. The CDR3 bases are TGTGCCATCAGTGAGTCGAGGTCGGGGACCGGGGAGCTGTTTTTT. Protein: CAISESRSGTGELFF.

The V call is TRBV9, the J call TRBJ1-4; 7 positions agree with TRBD1. Losses at the gene ends were 3 bases for V and 4 bases for J; bases not matched to a gene: 9. The CDR3 has 16 residues. Looked up from germline, CDR1 is SGDLS and CDR2 is YYNGEE. The CDR3: CASSGGPGQVNEKLFF. The CDR3 DNA follows: TGTGCCAGCAGCGGGGGACCTGGACAGGTTAATGAAAAACTGTTTTTT.

This clone was counted once. V gene TRBV5-1 combines with J gene TRBJ1-5, with D possibly matching TRBD1 (6 bases). The ends were cut back, 4 bases at V and 3 bases at J, with 17 bases in the middle. Germline values: CDR1 SGHRS, CDR2 YFSETQ. There are 16 residues in the CDR3. The CDR3 DNA reads as TGCGCCAGCAGCCCCGACGGGACAAAACCCAATCAGCCCCAGCATTTT. This sequence encodes CASSPDGTKPNQPQHF.

This chain uses TRBV2 with TRBJ1-1, with D perhaps TRBD1 (5 bases). Trimming took 7 bases from V and 1 from J, leaving 16 bases between them. This CDR3 is 15 amino acids long. CDR1 and CDR2 from the germline V gene are SNHLY and FYNNEI. For the CDR3, the DNA is TGTGCCAGCACAGGGATTTATGCCCCGAACACTGAAGCTTTCTTT. This encodes CASTGIYAPNTEAFF. Filled out from reference TRBV2 and TRBJ1-1, the complete variable domain reads EPEVTQTPSHQVTQMGQEVILRCVPISNHLYFYWYRQILGQKVEFLVSFYNNEISEKSEIFDDQFSVERPDGSNFTLKIRSTKLEDSAMYFCASTGIYAPNTEAFFGQGTRLTVV.

This rearrangement joins TRBV27 to TRBJ2-3; a possible D gene is TRBD1 (6 bases). The V and J ends lost 6 bases and 6 bases respectively, with 16 bases between them. There are 14 residues in the CDR3. Germline values: CDR1 MNHEY, CDR2 SMNVEV (reference sequence). CDR3 amino acids: CASRNVVGADTQYF. CDR3 nucleotides: TGTGCCAGCAGAAACGTAGTGGGGGCCGATACGCAGTATTTT.

The rearrangement uses TRBV19 and TRBJ2-7; 7 nucleotides match TRBD2. Germline V gene lookup returns CDR1 LNHDA and CDR2 SQIVND (reference sequence). This CDR3 is built from 13 residues. The V gene end was trimmed by 8 bases and the J gene end by 3 bases; junction bases not matched to a gene: 7. The CDR3 spells CASRGRGDYEQYF. The DNA of the CDR3 is TGTGCCAGTCGGGGACGGGGGGACTACGAGCAGTACTTC.

This clone was detected many times. V gene TRBV18 combines with J gene TRBJ2-7, with a possible D match to TRBD1 (6 bases). Germline V gene lookup returns CDR1 KGHSH and CDR2 LQKENI. V was trimmed by 8 bases and J by 2 bases, leaving 16 bases between them. This CDR3 region has 14 residues. The CDR3 nucleotides are TGTGCCAGCGCGGCCGGGACACTTGCCTACGAGCAGTACTTC. This codes for CASAAGTLAYEQYF.

The chain recombines TRBV11-2 with TRBJ1-1; D call uncertain. CDR1 SGHAT and CDR2 FQNNGV come from the germline V gene. V lost 0 bases and J 9 bases, leaving 14 bases between the germline ends. There are 14 residues in the CDR3. The CDR3 DNA is TGTGCCAGCAGCTTAGAGAGGCGGGCAGGTAAAGCTTTCTTT. This gives the protein CASSLERRAGKAFF.

This clone was seen just once. Written as DNA, the CDR3 is TGTGCCAGCATTACCGGACAGGGGCGGAATTCACCCCTCCACTTT. It yields the protein CASITGQGRNSPLHF. V usage is TRBV21-1 and J usage is TRBJ1-6; the table's TRBD1 call for D was not verified on the DNA. TRBV21-1 is classified as a pseudogene. CDR3 length: 15 amino acids.

The chain joins TRBV5-4 to TRBJ1-5; D unclear. V was cut by 3 bases and J by 7 bases, with 14 bases left in between. Germline V CDR1 and CDR2: SGHNT, YYREEE (reference sequence). The CDR3 runs 14 residues. CDR3 sequence (DNA): TGTGCCAGCAGCTGGGGTGGAGGGAACCAGCCCCAGCATTTT. It is translated as CASSWGGGNQPQHF.

The chain recombines TRBV6-1 with TRBJ1-3; D uncertain. V shed 6 bases and J shed 0 bases, with 9 bases lying between them. Germline-derived CDR1 and CDR2 are MNHNS and SASEGT. This CDR3 is 14 amino acids long. As DNA, the CDR3 is TGTGCCAGCAGGCCCTTGGCCTCTGGAAACACCATATATTTT. Its translation: CASRPLASGNTIYF.

The chain links TRBV5-8 to TRBJ2-7; a weak D match, TRBD1 (5 bases). Germline loops: CDR1 SGHTS, CDR2 YDEGEE. The V end lost 5 bases, the J end lost 3 bases, and 15 bases lay between the germline ends. The CDR3 has 14 amino acids. In nucleotides, the CDR3 is TGTGCCAGCAGAGACAGAGCCTCCTTCTACGAGCAGTACTTC. Its translation is CASRDRASFYEQYF.

The chain is built from TRBV6-5 and TRBJ1-5, with D possibly being TRBD1 (5 bases). Germline CDR1 reads MNHEY; CDR2 reads SVGAGI. V was clipped by 6 bases and J by 0 bases, with 12 bases between them. The CDR3 has 15 residues. The DNA of the CDR3 is TGTGCCAGCAGCCGACAACAGGATAGCAATCAGCCCCAGCATTTT. Translation: CASSRQQDSNQPQHF.

The chain links TRBV27 to TRBJ2-7; D might be TRBD2 (6 bases). Trimming removed 3 bases from V and 3 bases from J, with 18 bases in between. CDR1 and CDR2 (germline): MNHEY, SMNVEV (reference sequence). CDR3 length: 16 amino acids. CDR3 DNA: TGTGCCAGCAGTTTTAAGTTCTGGGGGGTAGGCTACGAGCAGTACTTC. Its translation: CASSFKFWGVGYEQYF.

V and J are TRBV28 and TRBJ2-7; TRBD1 matches 11 bases. V dropped 7 bases and J dropped 5; count of bases not matched to a gene: 13. The CDR3 runs to 16 residues. The germline V gene has CDR1 MDHEN and CDR2 SYDVKM. CDR3 DNA sequence: TGTGCCAGCACCGGACAGGGGGCAAACTGGAGGAACGAGCAGTACTTC. The encoded protein is CASTGQGANWRNEQYF. Complete variable domain (other parts from reference TRBV28 and TRBJ2-7): DVKVTQSSRYLVKRTGEKVFLECVQDMDHENMFWYRQDPGLGLRLIYFSYDVKMKEKGDIPEGYSVSREKKERFSLILESASTNQTSMYLCASTGQGANWRNEQYFGPGTRLTVT.

The rearrangement links TRBV7-8 to TRBJ2-7; TRBD1 might be the D (6 bases). V was trimmed by 3 bases and J by 0 bases, leaving 9 bases between them. The CDR3 is 14 residues long. Germline assignment: CDR1 SGHVS and CDR2 FQNEAQ. The CDR3 DNA is TGTGCCAGCAGCTTTGACAGGAACTCCTACGAGCAGTACTTC. It is translated as CASSFDRNSYEQYF.

V is TRBV19 and J is TRBJ1-1; D remains ambiguous. The CDR3 is 13 residues long. The germline V and J ends were trimmed by 6 bases and 5 bases, with 13 bases remaining between them. The germline gives CDR1 LNHDA, CDR2 SQIVND (reference sequence). The CDR3 region has the DNA TGTGCCAGTAGGGATAGGTGGGAGACTGAAGCTTTCTTT. It translates to CASRDRWETEAFF. The full variable domain, rest sourced from reference TRBV19 and TRBJ1-1, is DGGITQSPKYLFRKEGQNVTLSCEQNLNHDAMYWYRQDPGQGLRLIYYSQIVNDFQKGDIAEGYSVSREKKESFPLTVTSAQKNPTAFYLCASRDRWETEAFFGQGTRLTVV.

The V and J genes are TRBV28 and TRBJ2-1, with D perhaps TRBD1 (5 bases). V was pared by 3 bases and J by 7 bases, with 19 bases between. The CDR3 is 16 amino acids. CDR1 and CDR2 (germline): MDHEN, SYDVKM. CDR3 bases: TGTGCCAGCAGTTTCCAGGGTTCACCCAAAGGTAATGAGCAGTTCTTC. Residues: CASSFQGSPKGNEQFF.

The chain links TRBV7-8 to TRBJ2-7; 7 nucleotides match TRBD1. In germline, CDR1 is SGHVS, CDR2 FQNEAQ. The V gene end was trimmed by 5 bases and the J gene end by 2 bases; junction bases not matched to a gene: 6. The length of the CDR3 is 14 residues. CDR3 in DNA: TGTGCCAGCAGCCCCCGACAGGGCCCCTACGAGCAGTACTTC. As protein: CASSPRQGPYEQYF.

V and J are TRBV6-1 and TRBJ1-4; D might be TRBD1 (6 bases). V lost 5 bases, J lost 8 bases, and 15 bases lay in between. This CDR3 comprises 14 residues. From germline, CDR1 is MNHNS and CDR2 SASEGT. The CDR3 sequence: CASSHGTYPEKLFF. The CDR3 DNA reads as TGTGCCAGCAGTCACGGGACATACCCGGAAAAACTGTTTTTT.

The chain recombines TRBV27 with TRBJ1-6, with 12 bases lining up with TRBD1. J lost 9 bases, V lost 6 bases, and 6 bases had no gene match. The CDR3 runs to 15 residues. The V gene's germline CDR1 is MNHEY and CDR2 SMNVEV (reference sequence). Written as DNA, the CDR3 is TGTGCCAGCAGGGACCGGGACAGGGGGCGTTCACCCCTCCACTTT. As protein: CASRDRDRGRSPLHF.

This chain uses TRBV11-2 with TRBJ2-2; D may be TRBD2 (6 bases). From germline, CDR1 is SGHAT and CDR2 FQNNGV. V lost 4 bases, J lost 4 bases, and 16 bases lay in between. The CDR3 sequence is 16 residues long. This chain's CDR3 is CASSSGTASGTGELFF. CDR3 DNA: TGTGCCAGCAGCTCCGGGACTGCCTCGGGCACCGGGGAGCTGTTTTTT.

V usage is TRBV6-2 or TRBV6-3 and J usage is TRBJ2-3; TRBD2 aligns across 7 bases. This CDR3 comprises 15 residues. From germline, CDR1 is MNHEY and CDR2 SVGEGT. After removal of 6 bases from V and 0 bases from J, the junction contained 6 bases not matched to a gene. The CDR3 loop is CASSNSGTSTDTQYF. In nucleotides, the CDR3 is TGTGCCAGCAGCAACAGCGGGACTAGCACAGATACGCAGTATTTT.

This clone was recorded a few times. The gene calls are TRBV28 and TRBJ1-1; D is unclear. The germline CDR1 and CDR2 sequences are MDHEN and SYDVKM. Trimming took off 6 bases at V and 8 bases at J, with 13 bases between the two ends. CDR3 length: 12 amino acids. CDR3 DNA sequence: TGTGCCAGCAGGTTAAGCTCCGCGGAAGCTTTCTTT. Translated: CASRLSSAEAFF.

This clone was counted only a few times. V usage is TRBV4-3 and J usage is TRBJ2-1; 8 bases agree with TRBD2. The CDR3 totals 20 residues. Per germline, CDR1 LGHNA and CDR2 YSLEER. J was trimmed by 4 bases and V by 4 bases; bases with no gene match: 21. CDR3 nucleotide sequence: TGCGCCAGCAGCCCGTCTCCGGGACTAGGCCTACCCGCTAAATACAATGAGCAGTTCTTC. Protein sequence: CASSPSPGLGLPAKYNEQFF.